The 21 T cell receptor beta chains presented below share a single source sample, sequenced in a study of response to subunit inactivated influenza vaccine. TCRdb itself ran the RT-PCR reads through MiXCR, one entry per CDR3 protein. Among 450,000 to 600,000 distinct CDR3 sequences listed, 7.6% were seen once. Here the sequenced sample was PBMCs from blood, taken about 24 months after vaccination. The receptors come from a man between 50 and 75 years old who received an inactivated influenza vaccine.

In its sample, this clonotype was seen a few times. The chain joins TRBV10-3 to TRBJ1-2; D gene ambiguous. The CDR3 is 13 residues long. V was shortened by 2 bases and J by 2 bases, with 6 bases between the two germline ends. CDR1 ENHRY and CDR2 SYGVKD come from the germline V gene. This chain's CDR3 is CAISEEQNYGYTF. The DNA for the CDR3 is TGTGCCATCAGTGAGGAACAGAACTATGGCTACACCTTC.

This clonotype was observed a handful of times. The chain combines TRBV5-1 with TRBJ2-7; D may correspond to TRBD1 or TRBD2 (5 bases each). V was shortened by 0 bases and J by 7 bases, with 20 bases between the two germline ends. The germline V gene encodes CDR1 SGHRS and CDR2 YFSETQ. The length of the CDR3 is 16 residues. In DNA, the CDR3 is TGCGCCAGCAGCTTGGGAGCTCTCAGGGAGCCGAGGGAGCAGTACTTC. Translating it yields CASSLGALREPREQYF.

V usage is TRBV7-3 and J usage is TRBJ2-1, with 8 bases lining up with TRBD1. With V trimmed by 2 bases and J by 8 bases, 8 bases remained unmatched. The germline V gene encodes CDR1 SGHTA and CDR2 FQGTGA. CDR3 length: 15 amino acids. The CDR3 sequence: CASSLLGAGGDEQFF. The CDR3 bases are TGTGCCAGCAGCTTACTTGGGGCAGGGGGCGATGAGCAGTTCTTC.

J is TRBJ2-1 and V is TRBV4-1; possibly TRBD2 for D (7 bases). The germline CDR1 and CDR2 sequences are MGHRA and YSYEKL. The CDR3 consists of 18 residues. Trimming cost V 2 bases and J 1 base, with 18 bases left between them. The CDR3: CASSQTRGGGPSYNEQFF. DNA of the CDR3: TGCGCCAGCAGCCAAACTCGAGGGGGGGGCCCATCCTACAATGAGCAGTTCTTC.

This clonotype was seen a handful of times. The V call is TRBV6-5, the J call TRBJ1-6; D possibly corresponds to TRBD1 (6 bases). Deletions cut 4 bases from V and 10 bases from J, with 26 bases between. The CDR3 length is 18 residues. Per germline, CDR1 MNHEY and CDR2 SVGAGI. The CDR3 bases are TGTGCCAGCAGTTTACGGTTTTTCAGGGGCAGAGAGGTATCACCCCTCCACTTT. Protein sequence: CASSLRFFRGREVSPLHF.

CDR3: CASSLARDGGTDTQYF. As DNA, the CDR3 is TGTGCCAGCAGCTTAGCTCGGGACGGAGGCACAGATACGCAGTATTTT. This chain joins TRBV7-2 and TRBJ2-3; D may match TRBD1 or TRBD2 (5 bases each). The germline V gene has CDR1 SGHTA and CDR2 FQGNSA. Trimming cost V 0 bases and J 1 base, with 11 bases left between them. CDR3 length: 16 residues.

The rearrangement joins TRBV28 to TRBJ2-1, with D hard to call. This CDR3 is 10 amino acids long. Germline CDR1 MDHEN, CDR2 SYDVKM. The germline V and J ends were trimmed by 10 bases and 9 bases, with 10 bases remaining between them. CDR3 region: CATGAREQFF. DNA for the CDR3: TGTGCCACAGGCGCTCGTGAGCAGTTCTTC.

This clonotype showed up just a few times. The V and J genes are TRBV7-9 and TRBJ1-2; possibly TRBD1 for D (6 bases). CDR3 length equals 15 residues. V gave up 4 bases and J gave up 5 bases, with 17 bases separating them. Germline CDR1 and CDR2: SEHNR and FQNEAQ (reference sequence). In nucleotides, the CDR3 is TGTGCCAGCAGCTCGCCTTCGGACAGTCAGTATGGCTACACCTTC. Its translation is CASSSPSDSQYGYTF.

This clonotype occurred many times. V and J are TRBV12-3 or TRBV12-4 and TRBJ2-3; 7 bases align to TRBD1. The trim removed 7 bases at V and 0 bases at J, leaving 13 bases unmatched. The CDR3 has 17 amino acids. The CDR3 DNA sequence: TGTGCCAGCACCCAACAGCCAACAGGGGCTAGCACAGATACGCAGTATTTT. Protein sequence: CASTQQPTGASTDTQYF.

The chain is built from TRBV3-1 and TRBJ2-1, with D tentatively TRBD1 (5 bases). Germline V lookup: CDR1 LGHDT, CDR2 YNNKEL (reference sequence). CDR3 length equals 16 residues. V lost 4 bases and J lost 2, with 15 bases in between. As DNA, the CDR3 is TGTGCCAGCAGCCCCATTAGGGGCGTTACCTACAATGAGCAGTTCTTC. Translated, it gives CASSPIRGVTYNEQFF.

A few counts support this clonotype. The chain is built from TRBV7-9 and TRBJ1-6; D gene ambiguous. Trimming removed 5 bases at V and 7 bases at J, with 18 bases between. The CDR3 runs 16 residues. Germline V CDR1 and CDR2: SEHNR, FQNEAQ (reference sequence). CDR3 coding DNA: TGTGCCAGCAGCCCTCCTGGTGTAGGACGGAATTCACCCCTCCACTTT. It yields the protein CASSPPGVGRNSPLHF.

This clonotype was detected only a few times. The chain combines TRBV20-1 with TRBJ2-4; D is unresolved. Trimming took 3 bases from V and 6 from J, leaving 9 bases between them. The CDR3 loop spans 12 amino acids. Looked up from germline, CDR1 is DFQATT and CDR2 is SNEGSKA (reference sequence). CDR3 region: CSASPDVNIQYF. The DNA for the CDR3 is TGCAGTGCTAGTCCGGACGTAAACATTCAGTACTTC.

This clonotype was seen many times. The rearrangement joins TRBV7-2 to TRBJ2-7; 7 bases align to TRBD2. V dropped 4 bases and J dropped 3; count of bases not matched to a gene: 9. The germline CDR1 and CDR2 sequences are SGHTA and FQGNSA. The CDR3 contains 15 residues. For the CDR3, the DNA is TGTGCCAGCAGCTATGGGCGGGTAGCGGGCTACGAGCAGTACTTC. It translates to CASSYGRVAGYEQYF.

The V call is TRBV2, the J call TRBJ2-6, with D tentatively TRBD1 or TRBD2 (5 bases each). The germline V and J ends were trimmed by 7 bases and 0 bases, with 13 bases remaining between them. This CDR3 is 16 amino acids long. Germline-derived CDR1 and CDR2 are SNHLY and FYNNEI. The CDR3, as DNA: TGTGCCAGCAAAAATCGGGGCTTCTCTGGGGCCAACGTCCTGACTTTC. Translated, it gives CASKNRGFSGANVLTF.

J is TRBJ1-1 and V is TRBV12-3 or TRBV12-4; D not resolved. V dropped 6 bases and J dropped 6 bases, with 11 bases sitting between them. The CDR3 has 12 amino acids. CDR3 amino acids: CASRAGVAEAFF. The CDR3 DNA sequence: TGTGCCAGCAGGGCGGGAGTTGCTGAAGCTTTCTTT.

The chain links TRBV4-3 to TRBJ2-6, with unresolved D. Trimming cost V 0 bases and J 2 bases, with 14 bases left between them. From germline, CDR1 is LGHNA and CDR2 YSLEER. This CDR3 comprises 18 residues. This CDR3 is CASSQDSADGPGANVLTF. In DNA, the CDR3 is TGCGCCAGCAGCCAAGATTCCGCAGACGGGCCTGGGGCCAACGTCCTGACTTTC.

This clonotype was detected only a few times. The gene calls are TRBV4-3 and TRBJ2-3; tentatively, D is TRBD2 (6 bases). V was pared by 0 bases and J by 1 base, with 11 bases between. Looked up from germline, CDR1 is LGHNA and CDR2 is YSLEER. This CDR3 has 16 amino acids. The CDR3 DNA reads TGCGCCAGCAGCCAAGAGGGGGAGGTCGGCACAGATACGCAGTATTTT. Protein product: CASSQEGEVGTDTQYF.

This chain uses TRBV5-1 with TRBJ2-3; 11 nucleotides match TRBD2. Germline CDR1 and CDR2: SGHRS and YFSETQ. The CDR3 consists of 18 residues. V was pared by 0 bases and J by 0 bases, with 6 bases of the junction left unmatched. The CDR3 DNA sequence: TGCGCCAGCAGCTTGGTCCCGGGACTAGCGGCGAGCACAGATACGCAGTATTTT. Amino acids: CASSLVPGLAASTDTQYF.

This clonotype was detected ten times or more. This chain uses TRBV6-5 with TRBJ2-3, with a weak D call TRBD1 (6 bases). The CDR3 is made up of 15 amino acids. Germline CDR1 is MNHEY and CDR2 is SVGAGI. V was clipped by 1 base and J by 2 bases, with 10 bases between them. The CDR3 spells CASSYLGQITDTQYF. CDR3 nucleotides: TGTGCCAGCAGTTACTTAGGACAGATCACAGATACGCAGTATTTT.

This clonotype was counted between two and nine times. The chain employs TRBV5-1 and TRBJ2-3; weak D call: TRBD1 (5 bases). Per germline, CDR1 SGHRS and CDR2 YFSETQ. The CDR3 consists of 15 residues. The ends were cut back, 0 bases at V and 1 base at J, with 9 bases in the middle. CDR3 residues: CASSLVDRGTDTQYF. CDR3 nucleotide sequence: TGCGCCAGCAGCTTGGTTGACAGAGGCACAGATACGCAGTATTTT.

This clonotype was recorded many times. CDR3 DNA: TGTGCCAGCAGCTTGGCACAGGGGAGAGGCGGGGAGCTGTTTTTT. It translates to CASSLAQGRGGELFF. The chain combines TRBV5-4 with TRBJ2-2; 7 bases match TRBD1. The CDR3 has 15 residues. V was pared by 0 bases and J by 7 bases, with 6 bases of the junction left unmatched. Germline CDR1 and CDR2: SGHNT and YYREEE (reference sequence).